The 4 T cell receptor beta chains below were found in one sample sequenced in a study of T-cell reconstitution after alpha-beta-depleted transplantation in children. The library targeted TCRbeta and was prepared with unique molecular identifiers. One entry per CDR3 protein results from TCRdb running MiXCR on the PCR reads. The sample includes 250,000 to 350,000 distinct CDR3 sequences, more than 20% of them seen just once. The specimen comprised PBMCs, mostly from graft donor cells, sampled 180 days after TCRalphabeta/CD19-depleted stem cell transplant. The receptor source for this set is a male patient between 10 and 17 years old who had a stem cell transplant for acute lymphoblastic leukemia, so the T cells may come from the graft donor.

This clonotype has only a few counts. The CDR3 region has the DNA TGTGCCAGCAGCTTACCGGGGACTAGCGGTTACAATGAGCAGTTCTTC. As protein: CASSLPGTSGYNEQFF. The chain uses TRBV7-2 and TRBJ2-1; the match to TRBD2 covers 11 bases. The ends lost 2 bases at V and 4 bases at J; junction bases unmatched: 4. Looked up from germline, CDR1 is SGHTA and CDR2 is FQGNSA. The CDR3 runs to 16 residues. The whole variable domain, filled in from reference TRBV7-2 and TRBJ2-1, reads GAGVSQSPSNKVTEKGKDVELRCDPISGHTALYWYRQSLGQGLEFLIYFQGNSAPDKSGLPSDRFSAERTGGSVSTLTIQRTQQEDSAVYLCASSLPGTSGYNEQFFGPGTRLTVL.

This clonotype has just a few counts. The chain employs TRBV12-3 or TRBV12-4 and TRBJ1-2; D is perhaps TRBD1 (5 bases). Trimming cost V 3 bases and J 8 bases, with 16 bases left between them. The CDR3 extends over 14 amino acids. As DNA, the CDR3 is TGTGCCAGCAGTTTTGAGACAGCCTTCGGGGGCTACACCTTC. It encodes CASSFETAFGGYTF.

In its sample, this clonotype was seen a few times. The chain uses TRBV5-6 and TRBJ2-1, with a weak D call TRBD1 (5 bases). Germline values: CDR1 SGHDT, CDR2 YYEEEE. The germline V and J ends were trimmed by 0 bases and 7 bases, with 17 bases remaining between them. The CDR3 has 16 amino acids. The CDR3 DNA reads as TGTGCCAGCAGCTTGGTCCCTAGGGGTCTTAGGAATGAGCAGTTCTTC. Amino acid sequence: CASSLVPRGLRNEQFF.

This clonotype was picked up a small number of times. V usage is TRBV11-3 and J usage is TRBJ2-1; 9 nucleotides line up with TRBD2. Germline V lookup: CDR1 SGHNT, CDR2 YENEEA. V lost 1 base and J lost 9; bases outside the gene matches: 7. The CDR3 consists of 15 residues. In nucleotides, the CDR3 is TGTGCCAGCAGCTTAGTGGCGGGAGGGCCGGGTGAGCAGTTCTTC. Protein sequence: CASSLVAGGPGEQFF.